This entry lists 26 T cell receptor beta chains sequenced from one sample in a study of T cell responses to AZD1222 COVID-19 vaccine. The protocol was immunoSEQ multiplex PCR, while the TCRdb copy is restricted to in-frame clones and leaves out a portion. The table shows over 85,000 clones, with roughly 90% occurring only once. Sequencing was performed on peripheral blood, taken 28 days after the second AZD1222 dose. Source of these receptors: an adult who received the AZD1222 COVID-19 vaccine.

The genes are TRBV10-1 and TRBJ2-2; 13 positions match TRBD2. The CDR3 length is 18 residues. Germline-derived CDR1 and CDR2 are WNHNN and SYGVQD (reference sequence). Trimming took 6 bases from V and 0 from J; bases not matched to a gene: 7. CDR3 bases: TGCGCCAGCAGCTCCGGGACTAGCGGGACCGCGAACACCGGGGAGCTGTTTTTT. It codes for CASSSGTSGTANTGELFF.

The genes are TRBV28 and TRBJ1-2, with 12 bases lining up with TRBD1. The CDR3 runs to 16 residues. V dropped 4 bases and J dropped 7; count of bases not matched to a gene: 10. Germline V lookup: CDR1 MDHEN, CDR2 SYDVKM. CDR3 in DNA: TGTGCCAGCAGTTCGATCCGGGACAGGGGGCGAAGTGGCTACACCTTC. This gives the protein CASSSIRDRGRSGYTF.

The chain recombines TRBV15 with TRBJ2-5; the match to TRBD2 covers 10 bases. The germline V gene has CDR1 LNHNV and CDR2 YYDKDF (reference sequence). The CDR3 covers 16 residues. After removal of 0 bases from V and 7 bases from J, the junction contained 8 bases not matched to a gene. The CDR3 loop is CATSRDTAGGSRTQYF. CDR3 sequence (DNA): TGTGCCACCAGCAGAGACACAGCGGGGGGGTCACGGACCCAGTACTTC.

This clone was counted only a few times. The V and J genes are TRBV28 and TRBJ1-2, with D possibly matching TRBD1 (5 bases). V dropped 2 bases and J dropped 8 bases, with 27 bases sitting between them. The V gene's germline CDR1 is MDHEN and CDR2 SYDVKM. The CDR3 consists of 18 residues. This CDR3 reads CASSLRLGRQSRSSGYTF. For the CDR3, the DNA is TGTGCCAGCAGTTTAAGGCTCGGGAGACAGTCCCGGTCTAGCGGCTACACCTTC.

This chain uses TRBV25-1 with TRBJ2-5; D gene ambiguous. With 0 bases removed from V and 4 bases from J, the gap between germline ends came to 3 bases. This CDR3 has 12 amino acids. Germline CDR1 MGHDK, CDR2 SYGVNS. The DNA of the CDR3 is TGTGCCAGCAGTGAATATTTAGAGACCCAGTACTTC. Translating gives CASSEYLETQYF.

V and J are TRBV11-2 and TRBJ2-7, with D maybe TRBD1 (6 bases). Trimming stripped 1 base from V and 3 bases from J, with 7 bases between. The CDR3 sequence is 13 residues long. Germline V gene lookup returns CDR1 SGHAT and CDR2 FQNNGV. CDR3 loop: CASSLGGGYEQYF. In DNA, the CDR3 is TGTGCCAGCAGCTTAGGAGGGGGCTACGAGCAGTACTTC. The full variable domain, in which reference TRBV11-2 and TRBJ2-7 provide the parts outside the CDR3, is EAGVAQSPRYKIIEKRQSVAFWCNPISGHATLYWYQQILGQGPKLLIQFQNNGVVDDSQLPKDRFSAERLKGVDSTLKIQPAKLEDSAVYLCASSLGGGYEQYFGPGTRLTVT.

This clone was seen a single time. The chain is built from TRBV10-3 and TRBJ2-7, with a tentative D call TRBD2 (6 bases). Germline values: CDR1 ENHRY, CDR2 SYGVKD. The V end lost 6 bases, the J end lost 4 bases, and 19 bases lay between the germline ends. The CDR3 totals 15 residues. CDR3 bases: TGTGCCATCAGGGATAGCGGTATGGGGATTTACGAGCAGTACGTC. This encodes CAIRDSGMGIYEQYV.

V and J are TRBV10-2 and TRBJ2-7, with 7 bases that match TRBD2. V shed 6 bases, J shed 6 bases, and the junction held 8 bases outside the gene matches. CDR3 length: 13 residues. Germline V lookup: CDR1 WSHSY, CDR2 SAAADI. In DNA form, the CDR3 reads TGCGCCAGCAGAGACGCGGGGGAACTCGAGCAGTACGTC. Amino acid sequence: CASRDAGELEQYV.

The chain employs TRBV7-8 and TRBJ2-7; no reliable D call. V was cut by 4 bases and J by 3 bases, with 16 bases left in between. CDR1 and CDR2 (germline): SGHVS, FQNEAQ. CDR3 length equals 15 residues. CDR3 nucleotide sequence: TGTGCCAGCAGCTCAACAGCCGGGCAGGTCTACGAGCAGTACGTC. Protein product: CASSSTAGQVYEQYV.

V usage is TRBV5-8 and J usage is TRBJ1-1; no clear D gene. This CDR3 comprises 15 residues. V lost 0 bases, J lost 0 bases, and 9 bases lay in between. Germline V gene lookup returns CDR1 SGHTS and CDR2 YDEGEE. As DNA, the CDR3 is TGTGCCAGCAGCTTGGAGCCGGGGATGAACACTGAAGCTTTCTTT. Amino acids: CASSLEPGMNTEAFF.

The genes are TRBV12-3 or TRBV12-4 and TRBJ2-4, with D perhaps matching TRBD1 or TRBD2 (5 bases each). CDR3 length: 12 residues. Trimming removed 5 bases at V and 16 bases at J, with 18 bases between. CDR3 DNA: TGTGCCAGCAGTCCGACCGGGACCCTCGCCTACTTC. Its translation is CASSPTGTLAYF.

The gene calls are TRBV24-1 and TRBJ2-3; D gene unclear. V was cut by 4 bases and J by 5 bases, with 12 bases left in between. The CDR3 has 14 amino acids. Germline CDR1 reads KGHDR; CDR2 reads SFDVKD. The CDR3 protein is CATSESWAQDTQYF. DNA of the CDR3: TGTGCCACCAGTGAGTCCTGGGCCCAAGATACGCAGTATTTT.

This CDR3 reads CASSSGTGHNEQFF. DNA for the CDR3: TGTGCCAGCAGTTCCGGGACGGGGCACAATGAGCAGTTCTTC. The chain carries TRBV6-5 and TRBJ2-1; D is perhaps TRBD1 or TRBD2 (5 bases each). The CDR3 totals 14 residues. With 4 bases removed from V and 5 bases from J, the gap between germline ends came to 12 bases. Germline CDR1 is MNHEY and CDR2 is SVGAGI.

V and J are TRBV7-9 and TRBJ1-2, with D perhaps TRBD1 (5 bases). The germline V gene has CDR1 SEHNR and CDR2 FQNEAQ (reference sequence). The CDR3 is 11 amino acids. V lost 4 bases and J lost 8, with 8 bases in between. The CDR3 spells CASSSGAGYTF. For the CDR3, the DNA is TGTGCCAGCAGCTCCGGGGCAGGCTACACCTTC. Variable domain in full (rest from reference TRBV7-9 and TRBJ1-2): DTGVSQNPRHKITKRGQNVTFRCDPISEHNRLYWYRQTLGQGPEFLTYFQNEAQLEKSRLLSDRFSAERPKGSFSTLEIQRTEQGDSAMYLCASSSGAGYTFGSGTRLTVV.

V is TRBV19 and J is TRBJ1-5; tentative D call: TRBD1 (6 bases). Germline CDR1 is LNHDA and CDR2 is SQIVND (reference sequence). V was clipped by 3 bases and J by 3 bases, with 18 bases between them. The CDR3 consists of 17 residues. As DNA, the CDR3 is TGTGCCAGTAGTATCCGAACGGGGGGGCTTATCAATCAGCCCCAGCATTTT. Translating gives CASSIRTGGLINQPQHF.

J is TRBJ2-3 and V is TRBV19; the D gene could be TRBD1 or TRBD2 (5 bases each). This CDR3 contains 17 residues. V was shortened by 5 bases and J by 0 bases, with 18 bases between the two germline ends. Per germline, CDR1 LNHDA and CDR2 SQIVND (reference sequence). CDR3 region: CASSPGPSLLSTDTQYF. DNA of the CDR3: TGTGCCAGTAGTCCGGGGCCCTCCCTCCTTAGCACAGATACGCAGTATTTT.

The chain recombines TRBV3-1 (or the pseudogene TRBV3-2) with TRBJ1-1; D is uncertain. Trimming stripped 6 bases from V and 1 base from J, with 9 bases between. The CDR3 spans 13 residues. Germline assignment: CDR1 LGHDT and CDR2 YNNKEL (reference sequence). For the CDR3, the DNA is TGTGCCAGCAGGACATTCGAGAACACTGAAGCTTTCTTT. Translation gives CASRTFENTEAFF.

This sequence joins TRBV18 and TRBJ1-1; TRBD1 aligns across 11 bases. CDR3 length equals 15 residues. The germline V gene encodes CDR1 KGHSH and CDR2 LQKENI. The V and J ends lost 3 bases and 5 bases, in that order; junction bases with no gene match: 5. The CDR3 region is CASSPRDRGWTEAFF. The CDR3, as DNA: TGTGCCAGCTCACCCCGGGACAGGGGGTGGACTGAAGCTTTCTTT.

This clone has only a few counts. The J gene is TRBJ1-3, the V gene TRBV18, with D perhaps matching TRBD1 (5 bases). CDR1 is KGHSH, CDR2 LQKENI, per germline. Trimming stripped 0 bases from V and 0 bases from J, with 9 bases between. This CDR3 spans 16 amino acids. The CDR3 region has the DNA TGTGCCAGCTCACCACCGAAGGGACTCTCTGGAAACACCATATATTTT. It codes for CASSPPKGLSGNTIYF. The whole variable domain, filled in from reference TRBV18 and TRBJ1-3, reads NAGVMQNPRHLVRRRGQEARLRCSPMKGHSHVYWYRQLPEEGLKFMVYLQKENIIDESGMPKERFSAEFPKEGPSILRIQQVVRGDSAAYFCASSPPKGLSGNTIYFGEGSWLTVV.

The chain employs TRBV11-1 and TRBJ2-2; D is uncertain. The germline CDR1 and CDR2 sequences are SGHAT and FQDESV (reference sequence). CDR3 length: 11 residues. Trimming left V 4 bases short and J 9 bases short, with 6 bases between. In DNA, the CDR3 is TGTGCCAGCAGCTCGGACCGGGAGCTGTTTTTT. As protein: CASSSDRELFF.

This chain links TRBV6-4 with TRBJ1-5, with no clear D. There are 15 residues in the CDR3. V was shortened by 7 bases and J by 1 base, with 14 bases between the two germline ends. Germline loops: CDR1 MRHNA, CDR2 SNTAGT. The DNA of the CDR3 is TGTGCCAGCATCCCTTCCGGGAAAAGCAATCAGCCCCAGCATTTT. Translated, it gives CASIPSGKSNQPQHF.

The chain carries TRBV4-3 and TRBJ1-6; D not certain. V was trimmed by 3 bases and J by 4 bases, leaving 13 bases between them. Germline-derived CDR1 and CDR2 are LGHNA and YSLEER. This CDR3 spans 16 amino acids. The CDR3 DNA follows: TGCGCCAGCAGCCAGACCCCCGTCCTTTATAATTCACCCCTCCACTTT. Amino acid sequence: CASSQTPVLYNSPLHF.

CDR3 region: CASSGEGTGELFF. In nucleotides, the CDR3 is TGCGCCAGCAGCGGCGAGGGAACCGGGGAGCTGTTTTTT. This rearrangement joins TRBV5-1 to TRBJ2-2; maybe TRBD2 (5 bases). CDR3 size: 13 residues. In germline, CDR1 is SGHRS, CDR2 YFSETQ. V was pared by 4 bases and J by 5 bases, with 9 bases between.

This chain links TRBV5-4 with TRBJ1-1; no clear D gene. V was shortened by 4 bases and J by 3 bases, with 7 bases between the two germline ends. The germline CDR1 and CDR2 sequences are SGHNT and YYREEE (reference sequence). CDR3 size: 12 residues. The CDR3 nucleotides are TGTGCCAGCAGCCCCCCCGACACTGAAGCTTTCTTT. Its protein product is CASSPPDTEAFF. Based on the CDR3 plus reference TRBV5-4 and TRBJ1-1, the full variable domain is ETGVTQSPTHLIKTRGQQVTLRCSSQSGHNTVSWYQQALGQGPQFIFQYYREEENGRGNFPPRFSGLQFPNYSSELNVNALELDDSALYLCASSPPDTEAFFGQGTRLTVV.

This chain joins TRBV30 and TRBJ1-6; D is ambiguous. The length of the CDR3 is 11 residues. Trimming shortened V by 0 bases and J by 9 bases, and 3 bases separated the two germline ends. Germline V gene data show CDR1 as GTSNPN and CDR2 as SVGIG (reference sequence). CDR3: CAWSVGSPLHF. DNA for the CDR3: TGTGCCTGGAGTGTGGGTTCACCCCTCCACTTT.

In this sample, this clone turned up a few times. J is TRBJ2-1 and V is TRBV12-3 or TRBV12-4; the D gene is possibly TRBD2 (5 bases). The CDR3 is made up of 12 amino acids. Trimming shortened V by 5 bases and J by 8 bases, and 10 bases separated the two germline ends. The CDR3 here is CASSPGVHEQFF. The CDR3 coding sequence is TGTGCCAGCAGTCCCGGGGTCCATGAGCAGTTCTTC.